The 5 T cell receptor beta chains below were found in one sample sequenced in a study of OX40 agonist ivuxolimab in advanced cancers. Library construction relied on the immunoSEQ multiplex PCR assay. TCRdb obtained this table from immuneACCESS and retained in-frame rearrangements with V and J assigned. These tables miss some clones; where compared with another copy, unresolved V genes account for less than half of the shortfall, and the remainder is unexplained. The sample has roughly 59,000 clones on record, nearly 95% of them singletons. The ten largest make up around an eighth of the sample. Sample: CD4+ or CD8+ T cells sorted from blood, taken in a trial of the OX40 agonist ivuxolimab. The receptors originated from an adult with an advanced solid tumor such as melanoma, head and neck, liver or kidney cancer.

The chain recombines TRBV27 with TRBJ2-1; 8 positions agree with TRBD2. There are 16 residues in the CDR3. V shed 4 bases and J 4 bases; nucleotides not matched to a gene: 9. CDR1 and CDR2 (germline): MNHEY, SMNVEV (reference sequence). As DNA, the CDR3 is TGTGCCAGCAGTTCCCCGGGCGGGGGGAGGTACAATGAGCAGTTCTTC. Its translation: CASSSPGGGRYNEQFF.

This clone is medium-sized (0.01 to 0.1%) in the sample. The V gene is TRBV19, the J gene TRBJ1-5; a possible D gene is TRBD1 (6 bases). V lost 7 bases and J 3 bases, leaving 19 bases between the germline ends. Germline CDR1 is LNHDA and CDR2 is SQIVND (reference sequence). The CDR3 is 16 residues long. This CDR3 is CASKGVDRTDNQPQHF. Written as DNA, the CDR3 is TGTGCCAGTAAGGGGGTCGACAGAACCGACAATCAGCCCCAGCATTTT.

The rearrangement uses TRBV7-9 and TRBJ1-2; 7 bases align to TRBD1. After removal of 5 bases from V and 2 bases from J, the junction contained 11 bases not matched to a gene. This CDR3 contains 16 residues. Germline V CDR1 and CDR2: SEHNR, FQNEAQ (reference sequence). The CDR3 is CASSKGYTGENYGYTF. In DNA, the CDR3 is TGTGCCAGCAGCAAGGGATACACAGGGGAGAACTATGGCTACACCTTC.

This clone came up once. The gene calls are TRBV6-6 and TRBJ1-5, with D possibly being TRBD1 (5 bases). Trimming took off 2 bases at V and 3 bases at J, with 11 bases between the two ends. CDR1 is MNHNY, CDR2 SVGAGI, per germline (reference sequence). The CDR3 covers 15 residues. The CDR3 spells CASSYDGGNNQPQHF. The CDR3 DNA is TGTGCCAGCAGTTACGACGGGGGAAACAATCAGCCCCAGCATTTT.

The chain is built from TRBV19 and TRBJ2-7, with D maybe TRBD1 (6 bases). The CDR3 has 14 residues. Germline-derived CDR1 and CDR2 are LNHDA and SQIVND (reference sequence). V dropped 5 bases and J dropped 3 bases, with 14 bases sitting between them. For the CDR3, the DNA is TGTGCCAGTAGTCTCTCCTCGGACAGCTACGAGCAGTACTTC. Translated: CASSLSSDSYEQYF.